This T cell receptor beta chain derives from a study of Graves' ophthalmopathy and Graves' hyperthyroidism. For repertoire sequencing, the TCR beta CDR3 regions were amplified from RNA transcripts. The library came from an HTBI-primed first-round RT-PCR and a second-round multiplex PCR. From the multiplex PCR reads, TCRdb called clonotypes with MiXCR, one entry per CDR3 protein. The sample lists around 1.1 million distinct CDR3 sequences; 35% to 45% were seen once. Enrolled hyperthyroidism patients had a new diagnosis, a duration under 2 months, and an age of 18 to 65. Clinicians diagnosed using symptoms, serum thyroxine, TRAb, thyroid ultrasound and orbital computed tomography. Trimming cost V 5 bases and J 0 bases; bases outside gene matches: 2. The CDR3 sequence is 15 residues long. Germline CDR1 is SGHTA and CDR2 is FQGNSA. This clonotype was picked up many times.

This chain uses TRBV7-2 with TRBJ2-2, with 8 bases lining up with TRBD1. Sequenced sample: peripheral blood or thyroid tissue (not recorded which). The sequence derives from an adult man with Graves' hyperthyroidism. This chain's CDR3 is CASSRQGTNTGELFF. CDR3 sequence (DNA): TGTGCCAGCAGCCGACAGGGGACGAACACCGGGGAGCTGTTTTTT.